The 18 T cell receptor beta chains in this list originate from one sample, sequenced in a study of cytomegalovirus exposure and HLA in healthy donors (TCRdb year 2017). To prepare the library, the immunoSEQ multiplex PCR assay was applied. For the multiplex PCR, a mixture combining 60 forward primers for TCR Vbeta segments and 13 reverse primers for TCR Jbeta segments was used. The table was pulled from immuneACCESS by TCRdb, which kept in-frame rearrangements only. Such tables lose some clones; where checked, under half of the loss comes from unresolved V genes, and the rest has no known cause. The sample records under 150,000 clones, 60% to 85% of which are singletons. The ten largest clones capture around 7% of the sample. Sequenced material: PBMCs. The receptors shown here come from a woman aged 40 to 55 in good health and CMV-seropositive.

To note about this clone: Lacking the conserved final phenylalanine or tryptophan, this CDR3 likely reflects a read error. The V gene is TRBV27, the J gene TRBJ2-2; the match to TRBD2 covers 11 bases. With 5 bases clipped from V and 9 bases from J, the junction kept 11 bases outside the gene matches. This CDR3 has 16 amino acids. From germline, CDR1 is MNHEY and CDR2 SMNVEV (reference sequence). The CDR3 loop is CASSARLAGGHRELFS. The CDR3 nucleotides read TGTGCCAGCAGTGCCCGCCTAGCGGGGGGACACCGGGAGCTGTTTTCT.

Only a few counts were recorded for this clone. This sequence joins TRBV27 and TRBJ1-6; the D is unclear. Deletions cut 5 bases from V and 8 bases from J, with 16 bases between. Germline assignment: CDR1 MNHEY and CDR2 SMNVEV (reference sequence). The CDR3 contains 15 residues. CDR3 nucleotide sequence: TGTGCCAGCAGTCCCCGGCCCCGGGGTGATTCACCCCTCCACTTT. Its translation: CASSPRPRGDSPLHF.

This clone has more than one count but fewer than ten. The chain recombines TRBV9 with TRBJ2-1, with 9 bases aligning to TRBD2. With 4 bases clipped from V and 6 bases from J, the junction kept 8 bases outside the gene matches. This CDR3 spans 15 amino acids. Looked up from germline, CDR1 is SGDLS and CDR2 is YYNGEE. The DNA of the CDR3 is TGTGCCAGCAGCTTAGGCGGGGGGGACGCCAATGAGCAGTTCTTC. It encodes CASSLGGGDANEQFF.

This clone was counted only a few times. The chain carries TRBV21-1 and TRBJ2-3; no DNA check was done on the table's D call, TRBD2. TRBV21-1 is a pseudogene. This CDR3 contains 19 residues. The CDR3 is CASSKPRPSGGPGTDTQYF. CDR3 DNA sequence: TGTGCCAGCAGCAAGCCCCGGCCTAGCGGGGGCCCCGGCACAGATACGCAGTATTTT.

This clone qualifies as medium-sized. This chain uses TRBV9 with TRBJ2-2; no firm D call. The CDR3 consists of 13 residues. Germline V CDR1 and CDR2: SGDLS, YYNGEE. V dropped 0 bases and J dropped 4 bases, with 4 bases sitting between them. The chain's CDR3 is CASSVGATGELFF. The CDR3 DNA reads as TGTGCCAGCAGCGTAGGAGCCACCGGGGAGCTGTTTTTT.

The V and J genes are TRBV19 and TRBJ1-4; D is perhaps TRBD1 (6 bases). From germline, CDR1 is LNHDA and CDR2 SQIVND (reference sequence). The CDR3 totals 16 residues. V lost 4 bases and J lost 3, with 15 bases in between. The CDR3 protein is CASSRDPTGSNEKLFF. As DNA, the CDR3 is TGTGCCAGTAGTAGGGACCCGACAGGTTCTAATGAAAAACTGTTTTTT.

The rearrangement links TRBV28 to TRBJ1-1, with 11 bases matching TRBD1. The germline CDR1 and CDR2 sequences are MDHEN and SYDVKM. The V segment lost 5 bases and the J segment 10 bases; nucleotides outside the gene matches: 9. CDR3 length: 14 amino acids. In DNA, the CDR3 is TGTGCCAGCAGTACCCGGGACAGGGGGGGAATAGCTTTCTTT. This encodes CASSTRDRGGIAFF.

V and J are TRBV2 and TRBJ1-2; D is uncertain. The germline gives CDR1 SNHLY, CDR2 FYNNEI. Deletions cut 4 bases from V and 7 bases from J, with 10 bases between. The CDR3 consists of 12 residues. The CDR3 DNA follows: TGTGCCAGCAGTGTCGGGGTGCTTGGCTACACCTTC. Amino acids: CASSVGVLGYTF.

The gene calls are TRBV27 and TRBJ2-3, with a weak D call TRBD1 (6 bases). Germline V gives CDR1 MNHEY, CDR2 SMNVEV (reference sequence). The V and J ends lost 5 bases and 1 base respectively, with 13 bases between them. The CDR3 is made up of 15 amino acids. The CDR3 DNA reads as TGTGCCAGCAGTCCCTTTTGGGGGCGCACAGATACGCAGTATTTT. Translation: CASSPFWGRTDTQYF.

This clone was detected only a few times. CDR3 bases: TGTGCCAGCAGTTCAGGACTAGCGGGGCCCTACGAGCAGTACTTC. Translated: CASSSGLAGPYEQYF. This sequence joins TRBV6-6 and TRBJ2-7, with TRBD2 matching over 12 bases. V gave up 4 bases and J gave up 2 bases; unmatched junction bases: 3. The germline V gene has CDR1 MNHNY and CDR2 SVGAGI (reference sequence). The CDR3 has 15 amino acids.

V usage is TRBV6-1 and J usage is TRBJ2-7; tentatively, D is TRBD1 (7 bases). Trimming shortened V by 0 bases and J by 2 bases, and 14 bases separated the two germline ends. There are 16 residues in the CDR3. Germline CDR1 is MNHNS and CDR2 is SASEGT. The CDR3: CASSEAWAGGTYEQYF. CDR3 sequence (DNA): TGTGCCAGCAGTGAAGCGTGGGCAGGGGGGACCTACGAGCAGTACTTC.

CDR3 DNA: TGTGCCAGCAGTTTGGCAGGGCCCCAGCCCCAGCATTTT. This translates into CASSLAGPQPQHF. The chain links TRBV27 to TRBJ1-5; D is perhaps TRBD1 (5 bases). Germline loops: CDR1 MNHEY, CDR2 SMNVEV (reference sequence). The CDR3 extends over 13 amino acids. V lost 3 bases, J lost 7 bases, and 10 bases lay in between.

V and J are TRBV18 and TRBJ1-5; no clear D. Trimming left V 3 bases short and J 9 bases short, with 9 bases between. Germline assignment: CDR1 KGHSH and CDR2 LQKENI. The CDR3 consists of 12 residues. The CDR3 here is CASSPSNGPQHF. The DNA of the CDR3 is TGTGCCAGCTCACCCTCTAACGGGCCCCAGCATTTT.

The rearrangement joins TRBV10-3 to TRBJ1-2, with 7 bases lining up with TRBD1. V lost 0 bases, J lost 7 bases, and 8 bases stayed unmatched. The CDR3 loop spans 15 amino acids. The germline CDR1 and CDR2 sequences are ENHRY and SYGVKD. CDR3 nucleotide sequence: TGTGCCATCAGTGAGTCCGTTGGGGACAGAGCTGGCTACACCTTC. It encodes CAISESVGDRAGYTF.

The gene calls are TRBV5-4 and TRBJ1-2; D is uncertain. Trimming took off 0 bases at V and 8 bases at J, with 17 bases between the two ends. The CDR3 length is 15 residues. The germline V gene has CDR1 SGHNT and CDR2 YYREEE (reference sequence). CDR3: CASSLGGWESQGYTF. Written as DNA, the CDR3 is TGTGCCAGCAGCTTGGGGGGTTGGGAGTCTCAAGGCTACACCTTC.

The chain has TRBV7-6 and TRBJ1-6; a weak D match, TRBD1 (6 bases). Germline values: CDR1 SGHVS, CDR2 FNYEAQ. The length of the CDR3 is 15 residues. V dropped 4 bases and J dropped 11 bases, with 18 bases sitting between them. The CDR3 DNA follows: TGTGCCAGCAGCTCGGCCCAACAGGGTTTGACACCCCTCCACTTT. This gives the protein CASSSAQQGLTPLHF.

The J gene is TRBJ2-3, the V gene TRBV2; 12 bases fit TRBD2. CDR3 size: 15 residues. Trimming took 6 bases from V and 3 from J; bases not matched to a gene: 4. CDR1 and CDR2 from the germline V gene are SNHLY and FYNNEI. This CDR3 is CASRLAGGQTDTQYF. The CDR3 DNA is TGTGCCAGCAGGCTAGCGGGGGGGCAAACAGATACGCAGTATTTT.

Here the CDR3 DNA reads TGTGCCAGCAGTTTATGGGATGGACAGGGGGCGTACGAGCAGTACTTC. Protein sequence: CASSLWDGQGAYEQYF. This chain joins TRBV28 and TRBJ2-7; TRBD1 agrees at 11 bases. Germline V lookup: CDR1 MDHEN, CDR2 SYDVKM. The CDR3 runs to 16 residues. Unmatched junction bases numbered 5, after V lost 0 bases and J lost 4 bases.